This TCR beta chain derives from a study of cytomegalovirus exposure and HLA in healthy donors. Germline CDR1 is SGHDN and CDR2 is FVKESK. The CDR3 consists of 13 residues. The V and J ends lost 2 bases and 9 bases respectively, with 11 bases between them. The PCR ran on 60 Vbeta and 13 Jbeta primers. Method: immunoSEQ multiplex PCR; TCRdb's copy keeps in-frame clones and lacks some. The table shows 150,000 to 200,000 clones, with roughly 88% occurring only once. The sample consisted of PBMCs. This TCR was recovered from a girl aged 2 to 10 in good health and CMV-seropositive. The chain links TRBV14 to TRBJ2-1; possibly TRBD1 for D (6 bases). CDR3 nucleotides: TGTGCCAGCAGCCAAACCTTAGGGGGTGAGCAGTTCTTC. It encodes CASSQTLGGEQFF.